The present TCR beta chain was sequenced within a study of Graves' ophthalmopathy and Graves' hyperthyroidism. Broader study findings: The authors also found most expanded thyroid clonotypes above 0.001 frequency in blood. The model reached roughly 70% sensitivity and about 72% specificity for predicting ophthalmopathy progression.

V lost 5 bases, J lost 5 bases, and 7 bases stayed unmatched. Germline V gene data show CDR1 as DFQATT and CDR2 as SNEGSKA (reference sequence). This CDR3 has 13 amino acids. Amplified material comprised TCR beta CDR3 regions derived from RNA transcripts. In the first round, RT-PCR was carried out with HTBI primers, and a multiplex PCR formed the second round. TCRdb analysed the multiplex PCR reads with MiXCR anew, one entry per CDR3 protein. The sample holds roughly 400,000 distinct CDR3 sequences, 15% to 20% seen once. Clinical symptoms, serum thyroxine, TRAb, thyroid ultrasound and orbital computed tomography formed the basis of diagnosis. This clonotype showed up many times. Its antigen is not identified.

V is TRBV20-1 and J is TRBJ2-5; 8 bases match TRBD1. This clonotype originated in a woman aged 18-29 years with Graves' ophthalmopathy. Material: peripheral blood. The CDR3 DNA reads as TGCAGTGCTCCGGGACAGGCTACGGAGACCCAGTACTTC. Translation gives CSAPGQATETQYF.